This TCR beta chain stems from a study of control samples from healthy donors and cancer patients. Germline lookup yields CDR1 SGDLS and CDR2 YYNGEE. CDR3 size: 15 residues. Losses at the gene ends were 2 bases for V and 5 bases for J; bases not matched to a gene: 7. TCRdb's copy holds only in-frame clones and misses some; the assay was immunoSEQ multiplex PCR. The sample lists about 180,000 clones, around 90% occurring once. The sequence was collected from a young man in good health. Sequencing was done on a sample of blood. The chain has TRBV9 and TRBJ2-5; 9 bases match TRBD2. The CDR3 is CASSVGRGGHETQYF. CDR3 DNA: TGTGCCAGCAGCGTCGGGCGGGGGGGGCATGAGACCCAGTACTTC.